This entry lists 18 T cell receptor beta chains sequenced from one sample in a study of cytomegalovirus exposure and HLA in healthy donors. The primer mix had 60 Vbeta and 13 Jbeta primers. The protocol was immunoSEQ multiplex PCR, while the TCRdb copy is restricted to in-frame clones and leaves out a portion. Of about 150,000 clones listed, around 76% are singletons. Material: PBMCs. The source is a middle-aged man in good health and CMV-seronegative.

This chain connects TRBV4-1 to TRBJ2-1; unclear D gene. Per germline, CDR1 MGHRA and CDR2 YSYEKL. This CDR3 spans 12 amino acids. Trimming stripped 4 bases from V and 5 bases from J, with 6 bases between. For the CDR3, the DNA is TGCGCCAGCAGCCTCTTTGACAATGAGCAGTTCTTC. Its translation is CASSLFDNEQFF.

This clone is a singleton in its sample. The chain is built from TRBV11-2 and TRBJ2-7; 8 bases map to TRBD1. Germline-derived CDR1 and CDR2 are SGHAT and FQNNGV. V shed 6 bases and J 13 bases; nucleotides not matched to a gene: 11. The CDR3 consists of 12 residues. The CDR3 DNA sequence: TGTGCCAGCAGTTTGACAGGGGCTATAAATTACTTC. Amino acids: CASSLTGAINYF.

CDR3 in DNA: TGTGCCAGCAGTGAACGTGAGGATCAGCCCCAGCATTTT. This encodes CASSEREDQPQHF. The rearrangement links TRBV6-5 to TRBJ1-5; no clear D. V was cut by 5 bases and J by 5 bases, with 10 bases left in between. This CDR3 region has 13 residues. Per the germline V gene, CDR1 is MNHEY and CDR2 is SVGAGI.

The chain links TRBV4-1 to TRBJ2-1; maybe TRBD1 (6 bases). V lost 0 bases and J lost 5, with 14 bases in between. Germline V gene lookup returns CDR1 MGHRA and CDR2 YSYEKL. The CDR3 loop spans 16 amino acids. CDR3 bases: TGCGCCAGCAGCCAAGATTCGGGCAGGGGTAACAATGAGCAGTTCTTC. Translating it yields CASSQDSGRGNNEQFF.

This clone is a singleton in its sample. The genes are TRBV27 and TRBJ1-5, with 11 positions matching TRBD1. This CDR3 region has 15 residues. Losses at the gene ends were 4 bases for V and 5 bases for J; bases not matched to a gene: 4. Germline V lookup: CDR1 MNHEY, CDR2 SMNVEV (reference sequence). CDR3 loop: CASSSGTGGDQPQHF. In nucleotides, the CDR3 is TGTGCCAGCAGTTCCGGGACAGGGGGAGATCAGCCCCAGCATTTT.

The V call is TRBV27, the J call TRBJ2-7, with 9 bases matching TRBD1. The germline CDR1 and CDR2 sequences are MNHEY and SMNVEV (reference sequence). The junction had 6 bases not matched to a gene; V was cut back by 2 bases and J by 4 bases. The CDR3 runs 15 residues. The CDR3 bases are TGTGCCAGCAGTTTAATCGGGACAGGGATGTACGAGCAGTACTTC. Protein: CASSLIGTGMYEQYF.

Comments on this clone: A junction boundary mismatches the germline segment, possibly from a read error. This sequence joins TRBV7-9 and TRBJ1-1; D call uncertain. The germline V gene encodes CDR1 SEHNR and CDR2 FQNEAQ (reference sequence). The CDR3 length is 16 residues. The CDR3 bases are TGTTCCAGCAGCGTCATTATGTTGGGCAGTTACACTGAAGCTTTCTTT. Translated: CSSSVIMLGSYTEAFF.

The rearrangement uses TRBV9 and TRBJ2-3; 8 bases map to TRBD2. The V gene's germline CDR1 is SGDLS and CDR2 YYNGEE. The CDR3 runs to 17 residues. J gave up 1 base and V 0 bases, and 7 bases lay outside the gene matches. The CDR3, as DNA: TGTGCCAGCAGCGTAGGGGCTAGCGGGCCCCGCACAGATACGCAGTATTTT. Amino acids: CASSVGASGPRTDTQYF.

The V call is TRBV6-1, the J call TRBJ2-7; D might be TRBD2 (5 bases). The CDR3 has 14 amino acids. Germline-derived CDR1 and CDR2 are MNHNS and SASEGT. Trimming left V 4 bases short and J 2 bases short, with 12 bases between. CDR3 DNA sequence: TGTGCCAGCAGTGTCTTCCTAGCTACCTACGAGCAGTACTTC. It specifies CASSVFLATYEQYF.

This chain links TRBV29-1 with TRBJ2-1; perhaps TRBD1 as D (5 bases). The CDR3 runs 13 residues. CDR1 is SQVTM, CDR2 ANQGSEA, per germline. Trimming stripped 6 bases from V and 3 bases from J, with 12 bases between. Here the CDR3 reads CSVVRGSYNEQFF. The CDR3 DNA reads TGCAGCGTAGTAAGGGGAAGCTACAATGAGCAGTTCTTC.

The sample holds a few counts of this clone. The CDR3 loop reads CASSEAYGQVNEKLFF. DNA of the CDR3: TGTGCCAGCAGTGAAGCCTACGGACAGGTTAATGAAAAACTGTTTTTT. V gene TRBV6-1 combines with J gene TRBJ1-4; 7 bases are a match to TRBD1. CDR1 is MNHNS, CDR2 SASEGT, per germline. The V and J ends lost 0 bases and 4 bases, in that order; junction bases with no gene match: 5. This CDR3 comprises 16 residues.

The chain couples TRBV11-3 to TRBJ2-3; possible D gene TRBD2, 5 bases. This CDR3 is built from 14 residues. V lost 1 base and J lost 4, with 9 bases in between. Looked up from germline, CDR1 is SGHNT and CDR2 is YENEEA. The CDR3 region is CASSLGTAPDTQYF. For the CDR3, the DNA is TGTGCCAGCAGCTTAGGGACTGCCCCAGATACGCAGTATTTT.

V is TRBV18 and J is TRBJ1-2; TRBD1 matches at 8 bases. Trimming took 2 bases from V and 2 from J; bases not matched to a gene: 7. From germline, CDR1 is KGHSH and CDR2 LQKENI. The CDR3 totals 16 residues. The CDR3 nucleotides are TGTGCCAGCTCACCAGAGGCAGGGGGCAGGAACTATGGCTACACCTTC. It is translated as CASSPEAGGRNYGYTF.

This chain joins TRBV5-6 and TRBJ1-2, with 7 bases aligning to TRBD1. The germline CDR1 and CDR2 sequences are SGHDT and YYEEEE. The CDR3 is made up of 14 amino acids. After removal of 2 bases from V and 4 bases from J, the junction contained 5 bases not matched to a gene. The CDR3 here is CASSFRGQSYGYTF. The CDR3 coding sequence is TGTGCCAGCAGCTTCAGGGGACAGAGCTATGGCTACACCTTC.

This clone occurred once. The chain employs TRBV7-2 and TRBJ2-7; D might be TRBD2 (5 bases). Germline V gives CDR1 SGHTA, CDR2 FQGNSA. The CDR3 has 15 amino acids. V lost 5 bases and J 0 bases, leaving 14 bases between the germline ends. This CDR3 reads CASSPSRSGSYEQYF. CDR3 nucleotides: TGTGCCAGCAGCCCCTCTAGGAGCGGCTCCTACGAGCAGTACTTC.

The rearrangement uses TRBV6-5 and TRBJ1-2; D unclear. V was pared by 6 bases and J by 4 bases, with 12 bases between. The CDR3 is 13 amino acids. Germline CDR1 is MNHEY and CDR2 is SVGAGI. The CDR3: CASSLTVGYGYTF. CDR3 nucleotide sequence: TGTGCCAGCAGCCTTACAGTAGGCTATGGCTACACCTTC.

This clone was seen more than once but under ten times. The gene calls are TRBV6-6 and TRBJ2-5; the match to TRBD1 covers 7 bases. J gave up 0 bases and V 5 bases, and 3 bases lay outside the gene matches. Germline assignment: CDR1 MNHNY and CDR2 SVGAGI (reference sequence). The CDR3 extends over 14 amino acids. As DNA, the CDR3 is TGTGCCAGCAGTCGGACAGGTTACCAAGAGACCCAGTACTTC. Translated: CASSRTGYQETQYF.

The CDR3 loop reads CASRVYGGGQGVDTQYF. The CDR3 nucleotides read TGTGCCAGCAGAGTTTATGGGGGGGGACAGGGGGTTGATACGCAGTATTTT. The rearrangement links TRBV28 to TRBJ2-3; 11 bases are shared with TRBD1. Looked up from germline, CDR1 is MDHEN and CDR2 is SYDVKM. The CDR3 consists of 17 residues. Trimming removed 6 bases from V and 6 bases from J; junction bases left unmatched: 14. Filled out from reference TRBV28 and TRBJ2-3, the complete variable domain reads DVKVTQSSRYLVKRTGEKVFLECVQDMDHENMFWYRQDPGLGLRLIYFSYDVKMKEKGDIPEGYSVSREKKERFSLILESASTNQTSMYLCASRVYGGGQGVDTQYFGPGTRLTVL.